The rows below give T cell receptor beta chains drawn from one sample of a study of molecular identifiers for immune sequencing clone quantification. Each CDR3 protein gets one entry after TCRdb re-called the PCR reads with MiXCR. The data show hundreds of thousands of distinct CDR3 sequences, about 25% seen once. Sequenced material: naive CD8+ T cells from blood, with Jurkat cell RNA spiked in. These receptors were collected from a human donor in good health. Some libraries in this study had Jurkat cell RNA spiked in. Each CDR3 is given with its conserved first and last residue. Each record gives: CDR3 protein, CDR3 DNA, J gene, clone size, V gene, D gene. A D gene is named only where the DNA matches it firmly. Expanded clones get a size class; other rows say once, few or many, or leave the size out.

CASSQEGLGLYNEQFF TGCGCCAGCAGCCAAGAAGGACTAGGACTCTACAATGAGCAGTTCTTC TRBJ2-1 few TRBV4-1 TRBD2
CSAHLSSYNEQFF TGCAGTGCTCACTTGAGCTCCTACAATGAGCAGTTCTTC TRBJ2-1 - TRBV20-1 -
CASSLLGQSSTDTQYF TGTGCCAGCAGCTTACTTGGACAGAGTAGCACAGATACGCAGTATTTT TRBJ2-3 few TRBV7-9 -
CASSLYRNQETQYF TGTGCCAGCAGCTTGTATCGGAACCAAGAGACCCAGTACTTC TRBJ2-5 many TRBV5-5 -
CASPQDSGNTIYF TGTGCCAGTCCACAGGACTCTGGAAACACCATATATTTT TRBJ1-3 few TRBV19 -
CASSQEAGFPTGKLFF TGCGCCAGCAGCCAAGAAGCCGGGTTCCCCACCGGGAAGCTGTTTTTT TRBJ2-2 few TRBV4-1 -
CASRMSTDTQYF TGTGCCAGCAGGATGAGCACAGATACGCAGTATTTT TRBJ2-3 many TRBV13 -
CASSQTAGGHTDTQYF TGCGCCAGCAGCCAGACAGCGGGGGGCCACACAGATACGCAGTATTTT TRBJ2-3 many TRBV4-1 TRBD2
CALLHLMGQPYEQYF TGTGCCCTTCTCCATCTTATGGGCCAGCCGTACGAGCAGTACTTC TRBJ2-7 - TRBV30 -
CASSQVLNSEAFF TGTGCCAGCAGCCAAGTACTAAACTCTGAAGCTTTCTTT TRBJ1-1 many TRBV14 -
CASSYGRPPPREPQYF TGTGCCAGCAGCTACGGGAGGCCCCCCCCGCGCGAGCCCCAGTACTTC TRBJ2-5 - TRBV6-4 TRBD2
CASSPNSYNEQFF TGTGCCAGCAGTCCTAACTCCTACAATGAGCAGTTCTTC TRBJ2-1 few TRBV27 -
CASSLESSYNSPLHF TGTGCCAGTAGTCTCGAGAGCTCCTATAATTCACCCCTCCACTTT TRBJ1-6 many TRBV28 -
CAWTTGTGDYNEQFF TGTGCCTGGACCACCGGGACAGGGGACTACAATGAGCAGTTCTTC TRBJ2-1 - TRBV30 TRBD1
CASSQERNEQYF TGCGCCAGCAGCCAAGAAAGGAACGAGCAGTACTTC TRBJ2-7 many TRBV4-3 -
CASSQGWGWETQYF TGCGCCAGCAGCCAAGGTTGGGGTTGGGAGACCCAGTACTTC TRBJ2-5 - TRBV4-1 -
CASSYGEGYEQYF TGTGCCAGCAGTTACGGGGAAGGCTACGAGCAGTACTTC TRBJ2-7 few TRBV6-5 -
CASSQGGAGADTQYF TGCGCCAGCAGCCAAGGAGGGGCGGGTGCAGATACGCAGTATTTT TRBJ2-3 many TRBV4-1 -
CAIGGPTGGNYEQYF TGTGCCATCGGGGGTCCGACAGGGGGCAATTACGAGCAGTACTTC TRBJ2-7 few TRBV27 TRBD1
CASSFTQGAGYEQYF TGTGCCAGCAGTTTTACACAGGGGGCTGGCTACGAGCAGTACTTC TRBJ2-7 many TRBV6-5 TRBD1
CASSLDVQKSF TGTGCCAGCAGCTTAGACGTTCAGAAGTCCTTC TRBJ2-7 many TRBV7-9 -
CASSYLHEDNEQFF TGTGCCAGCAGCTATCTACACGAGGACAATGAGCAGTTCTTC TRBJ2-1 few TRBV7-9 -
CASSIGNGNEQFF TGTGCCAGTAGTATAGGGAACGGAAATGAGCAGTTCTTC TRBJ2-1 few TRBV19 -
CASRDRGQDEQFF TGTGCCAGTAGAGACAGGGGGCAGGATGAGCAGTTCTTC TRBJ2-1 few TRBV28 TRBD1
CASSQDRTTNQPQHF TGCGCCAGCAGCCAAGATCGGACAACAAATCAGCCCCAGCATTTT TRBJ1-5 few TRBV4-1 -
CASNEDPGGNEKLFF TGTGCCAGCAATGAGGATCCAGGGGGAAATGAAAAACTGTTTTTT TRBJ1-4 - TRBV2 TRBD1
CASSQGQGASEAFF TGTGCCAGCAGCCAAGGACAGGGGGCGTCTGAAGCTTTCTTT TRBJ1-1 many TRBV13 TRBD1
CASSGGQGPIRYEQYF TGTGCCAGCAGCGGTGGTCAAGGCCCGATCCGCTACGAGCAGTACTTC TRBJ2-7 - TRBV7-9 -
CASSRTGTGGAVQYF TGTGCCAGCAGCCGGACCGGGACAGGGGGCGCAGTGCAGTACTTC TRBJ2-7 few TRBV13 TRBD1
CASSVGPSGNTIYF TGTGCCAGCAGTGTCGGTCCATCTGGAAACACCATATATTTT TRBJ1-3 few TRBV28 -
CAGSLGPRSASYNEQFF TGTGCCGGCAGCCTTGGCCCCAGGTCCGCCTCCTACAATGAGCAGTTCTTC TRBJ2-1 - TRBV7-9 -
CASSFGEAGGNSYEQYF TGTGCCAGCAGCTTTGGAGAGGCCGGGGGAAACTCCTACGAGCAGTACTTC TRBJ2-7 many TRBV5-6 -
CASSYSVSEETQYF TGTGCCAGCAGTTACTCGGTTAGCGAAGAGACCCAGTACTTC TRBJ2-5 few TRBV6-2/TRBV6-3 -
CASSFVPGGNTGELFF TGTGCCAGCAGCTTCGTCCCAGGGGGGAACACCGGGGAGCTGTTTTTT TRBJ2-2 few TRBV5-6 TRBD1
CASSSGPRDYEQYF TGTGCCAGCAGCAGTGGCCCCCGGGACTACGAGCAGTACTTC TRBJ2-7 - TRBV11-2 -
CASSPAGQGNTGELFF TGTGCCAGCAGCCCGGCGGGACAGGGGAACACCGGGGAGCTGTTTTTT TRBJ2-2 - TRBV4-2 TRBD1
CASSQAADTGELFF TGTGCCAGCAGCCAAGCGGCAGACACCGGGGAGCTGTTTTTT TRBJ2-2 many TRBV3-1 -
CASSSSASGGYNEQFF TGTGCCAGCAGCTCGTCGGCCAGCGGGGGCTACAATGAGCAGTTCTTC TRBJ2-1 - TRBV7-9 TRBD2
CSARPWTESSYEQYF TGCAGTGCTAGGCCTTGGACGGAGTCCTCCTACGAGCAGTACTTC TRBJ2-7 - TRBV20-1 -
CAWSGLADYNEQFF TGTGCCTGGAGTGGACTAGCGGACTACAATGAGCAGTTCTTC TRBJ2-1 many TRBV30 TRBD2
CASRSDAGELFF TGTGCCAGCAGGTCGGATGCCGGGGAGCTGTTTTTT TRBJ2-2 few TRBV12-3/TRBV12-4 -
CASSEETGPADTIYF TGTGCCAGCAGCGAGGAGACAGGACCGGCAGACACCATATATTTT TRBJ1-3 many TRBV9 -